One and the same sample provided the 24 T cell receptor beta chains below, sequenced in a study of cytomegalovirus exposure and HLA in healthy donors. The repertoire was sequenced with immunoSEQ multiplex PCR; TCRdb's copy has only in-frame clones and lacks some. The table lists approximately 120,000 clones, 90% to 95% of them singletons. What was sequenced was PBMCs. All receptors derive from a woman aged 18-29 years in good health and CMV-seronegative.

The rearrangement uses TRBV5-1 and TRBJ2-5; D call uncertain. The CDR3 is made up of 15 amino acids. The V gene lost 2 bases and the J gene lost 1 base, with 12 bases spanning the gap. Germline V gives CDR1 SGHRS, CDR2 YFSETQ. The CDR3 DNA follows: TGCGCCAGCAGCTTAGCTGAACTACCCCAAGAGACCCAGTACTTC. This gives the protein CASSLAELPQETQYF.

The genes are TRBV5-6 and TRBJ2-7; D gene ambiguous. The germline CDR1 and CDR2 sequences are SGHDT and YYEEEE. V lost 0 bases and J 4 bases, leaving 5 bases between the germline ends. The CDR3 is made up of 12 amino acids. This chain's CDR3 is CASSLAQYEQYF. CDR3 in DNA: TGTGCCAGCAGCTTGGCTCAGTACGAGCAGTACTTC.

This clone was counted only a few times. CDR3 coding DNA: TGCGCCAGCAGCTTGTCCCTAGCCCAAGAGACCCAGTACTTC. Translated, it gives CASSLSLAQETQYF. The chain employs TRBV5-1 and TRBJ2-5; tentative D call: TRBD2 (5 bases). The CDR3 is 14 residues long. The V gene's germline CDR1 is SGHRS and CDR2 YFSETQ. V was cut by 1 base and J by 1 base, with 8 bases left in between.

This chain joins TRBV5-4 and TRBJ2-6, with unresolved D. The CDR3 loop spans 15 amino acids. CDR1 and CDR2 from the germline V gene are SGHNT and YYREEE (reference sequence). V dropped 4 bases and J dropped 2 bases, with 10 bases sitting between them. For the CDR3, the DNA is TGTGCCAGCAGCACAACCAGGCCTGGGGCCAACGTCCTGACTTTC. Its protein is CASSTTRPGANVLTF.

J is TRBJ2-1 and V is TRBV7-9, with 8 positions matching TRBD2. The trim removed 2 bases at V and 7 bases at J, leaving 10 bases unmatched. The CDR3 sequence is 16 residues long. The V gene's germline CDR1 is SEHNR and CDR2 FQNEAQ (reference sequence). Here the CDR3 DNA reads TGTGCCAGCAGCTTACTCCCAGCGGGGGTCAGGAATGAGCAGTTCTTC. The encoded protein is CASSLLPAGVRNEQFF.

The V call is TRBV6-5, the J call TRBJ1-5; 7 nucleotides line up with TRBD1. Germline lookup yields CDR1 MNHEY and CDR2 SVGAGI. The CDR3 extends over 15 amino acids. With V trimmed by 5 bases and J by 2 bases, 6 bases remained unmatched. The CDR3 region is CASSNYRGRNQPQHF. CDR3 in DNA: TGTGCCAGCAGTAACTACAGGGGTCGCAATCAGCCCCAGCATTTT.

The gene calls are TRBV27 and TRBJ2-3; D possibly corresponds to TRBD2 (7 bases). The CDR3 covers 15 residues. Trimming removed 2 bases from V and 4 bases from J, with 13 bases in between. The germline gives CDR1 MNHEY, CDR2 SMNVEV (reference sequence). CDR3 sequence reads: CASSLKLGGADTQYF. The CDR3 DNA reads TGTGCCAGCAGTTTAAAATTAGGGGGGGCAGATACGCAGTATTTT.

The J gene is TRBJ1-2, the V gene TRBV2; 7 bases are a match to TRBD1. CDR1 is SNHLY and CDR2 is FYNNEI in the germline V gene. The CDR3 is 15 amino acids. V lost 5 bases to trimming and J lost 8 bases; unmatched junction nucleotides: 14. The CDR3: CASSRDSGQTHGYTF. CDR3 sequence (DNA): TGTGCCAGCAGTAGGGATTCGGGACAGACACACGGCTACACCTTC.

CDR3 loop: CASSPGQNYEQYF. The DNA for the CDR3 is TGCGCCAGCAGCCCGGGACAGAACTACGAGCAGTACTTC. The J gene is TRBJ2-7, the V gene TRBV10-1, with 7 bases fitting TRBD1. The CDR3 consists of 13 residues. Trimming removed 6 bases from V and 3 bases from J; junction bases left unmatched: 5. CDR1 and CDR2 from the germline V gene are WNHNN and SYGVQD (reference sequence).

This rearrangement joins TRBV2 to TRBJ1-3, with D possibly TRBD1 on 6 matching bases. The CDR3 consists of 14 residues. The germline V gene encodes CDR1 SNHLY and CDR2 FYNNEI. Trimming shortened V by 4 bases and J by 7 bases, and 14 bases separated the two germline ends. DNA of the CDR3: TGTGCCAGCAGTGCCGGACAGCCTCCGAACACCATATATTTT. This encodes CASSAGQPPNTIYF.

This chain uses TRBV5-4 with TRBJ2-7, with a weak D call TRBD1 (6 bases). V lost 1 base to trimming and J lost 3 bases, with 8 bases between them. The CDR3 sequence is 13 residues long. Germline assignment: CDR1 SGHNT and CDR2 YYREEE (reference sequence). DNA of the CDR3: TGTGCCAGCAGCTTGATACAGGGCTACGAGCAGTACTTC. Residues: CASSLIQGYEQYF.

V gene TRBV11-2 combines with J gene TRBJ1-4; 8 positions agree with TRBD1. The CDR3 spans 16 residues. The ends lost 5 bases at V and 4 bases at J; junction bases unmatched: 9. Per the germline V gene, CDR1 is SGHAT and CDR2 is FQNNGV. CDR3 region: CASSPQGVFDNEKLFF. CDR3 nucleotides: TGTGCCAGCAGCCCACAGGGGGTCTTTGATAATGAAAAACTGTTTTTT.

This clone was counted a single time. V is TRBV6-6 and J is TRBJ2-5, with TRBD2 as a possible D gene (6 bases). Germline V gene data show CDR1 as MNHNY and CDR2 as SVGAGI (reference sequence). This CDR3 comprises 16 residues. V shed 2 bases and J shed 13 bases, with 26 bases lying between them. The CDR3 nucleotides are TGTGCCAGCAGTTACGGGTCCGGAGGGCCTTTGGGTCAACCGTACTTC. Its protein product is CASSYGSGGPLGQPYF.

The table lists this clone with a count of one. V and J are TRBV6-5 and TRBJ1-2; D is undetermined. The CDR3 is 14 residues long. Trimming stripped 0 bases from V and 4 bases from J, with 9 bases between. CDR1 and CDR2 (germline): MNHEY, SVGAGI. The DNA of the CDR3 is TGTGCCAGCAGTTACTCCATGGCGGCCTATGGCTACACCTTC. This sequence encodes CASSYSMAAYGYTF.

This clone has only a few counts. The J gene is TRBJ2-7, the V gene TRBV2, with TRBD2 matching over 7 bases. V trimming: 6 bases; J trimming: 10 bases; junction bases outside the gene matches: 9. The CDR3 totals 12 residues. Germline CDR1 and CDR2: SNHLY and FYNNEI. CDR3 nucleotides: TGTGCCAGCAGCCCAAGCACTAGCGAACAGTACTTC. It is translated as CASSPSTSEQYF. Based on the CDR3 plus reference TRBV2 and TRBJ2-7, the full variable domain is EPEVTQTPSHQVTQMGQEVILRCVPISNHLYFYWYRQILGQKVEFLVSFYNNEISEKSEIFDDQFSVERPDGSNFTLKIRSTKLEDSAMYFCASSPSTSEQYFGPGTRLTVT.

The chain recombines TRBV28 with TRBJ1-2, with D maybe TRBD1 (6 bases). V shed 3 bases and J shed 8 bases, with 16 bases lying between them. Germline V lookup: CDR1 MDHEN, CDR2 SYDVKM. The CDR3 length is 14 residues. This chain's CDR3 is CASSFSGARVGYTF. The DNA for the CDR3 is TGTGCCAGCAGTTTTTCAGGGGCGCGGGTAGGCTACACCTTC.

The rearrangement joins TRBV5-3 to TRBJ1-3; D unresolved. TRBV5-3 is an open reading frame, and its role is uncertain. Trimming shortened V by 4 bases and J by 1 base, and 18 bases separated the two germline ends. The CDR3 loop spans 17 amino acids. CDR3 protein: CARSPRDRDSSGNTIYF. The CDR3 nucleotides read TGTGCCAGAAGCCCGCGAGATCGAGATTCTTCTGGAAACACCATATATTTT.

The V gene is TRBV29-1, the J gene TRBJ2-1; 13 bases align to TRBD2. CDR1 SQVTM and CDR2 ANQGSEA come from the germline V gene. The CDR3 length is 15 residues. The CDR3 loop is CSGRLGLAGNNEQFF. The CDR3 DNA reads as TGCAGTGGGAGGTTGGGACTAGCGGGAAACAATGAGCAGTTCTTC.

The chain is built from TRBV7-9 and TRBJ1-2; D not certain. Germline CDR1 is SEHNR and CDR2 is FQNEAQ (reference sequence). This CDR3 is built from 14 residues. Trimming shortened V by 0 bases and J by 9 bases, and 14 bases separated the two germline ends. CDR3 nucleotide sequence: TGTGCCAGCAGCTTAGCCACAGTCGCCGCCCGCTACACCTTC. It yields the protein CASSLATVAARYTF.

V is TRBV5-1 and J is TRBJ2-2; 15 bases fit TRBD2. The CDR3 spans 17 residues. The trim removed 4 bases at V and 1 base at J, leaving 2 bases unmatched. Germline V gene data show CDR1 as SGHRS and CDR2 as YFSETQ. CDR3 sequence: CASSMGLAGGNTGELFF. In DNA, the CDR3 is TGCGCCAGCAGCATGGGACTAGCGGGAGGGAACACCGGGGAGCTGTTTTTT.

This clone was recorded once. The chain has TRBV5-1 and TRBJ2-1; 11 bases are shared with TRBD2. This CDR3 region has 15 residues. Germline trimming cut 6 bases from V and 7 bases from J; bases unmatched to any gene: 9. Germline-derived CDR1 and CDR2 are SGHRS and YFSETQ. In DNA, the CDR3 is TGCGCCAGCACCCCGCTAGCGGGAGGTAGGAATGAGCAGTTCTTC. This sequence encodes CASTPLAGGRNEQFF.

The chain employs TRBV5-1 and TRBJ2-5; 15 bases fit TRBD2. Germline trimming cut 5 bases from V and 13 bases from J; bases unmatched to any gene: 12. CDR1 and CDR2 (germline): SGHRS, YFSETQ. The CDR3 runs 15 residues. The DNA of the CDR3 is TGCGCCAGCAGGCGAGATGGACTAGCGGGGGGGCGGGCGTACTTC. Its protein is CASRRDGLAGGRAYF.

This sequence joins TRBV5-6 and TRBJ2-5; 8 bases match TRBD1. This CDR3 has 16 amino acids. V lost 1 base and J lost 2; bases outside the gene matches: 7. Germline V gene lookup returns CDR1 SGHDT and CDR2 YYEEEE. CDR3 DNA: TGTGCCAGCAGCTTGCTTCCGGGACAGGATCAAGAGACCCAGTACTTC. Translating it yields CASSLLPGQDQETQYF.

This clone was seen only once. The chain combines TRBV4-2 with TRBJ2-2, with D uncertain. The V and J ends lost 2 bases and 1 base respectively, with 11 bases between them. CDR1 LGHNA and CDR2 YNFKEQ come from the germline V gene. CDR3 length equals 16 residues. This CDR3 reads CASSQLVSVNTGELFF. In DNA form, the CDR3 reads TGTGCCAGCAGCCAACTGGTGTCGGTGAACACCGGGGAGCTGTTTTTT.